This T cell receptor beta chain came from a study of blood T cells in healthy people across ages. Study summary: When template switching was applied, about one barcoded beta molecule was captured per two T cells. Overall study results and limits: Expanded clonotype shifts may have been confounded, as the donors had an unknown CMV status. The unsorted PBMCs prevented any conclusive comparison of naive versus antigen-experienced cells. Age brought a roughly linear fall in TCR beta diversity measured per million T cells.

On this clonotype itself: The antigen is undetermined.

The CDR3 spans 14 residues. In germline, CDR1 is SEHNR, CDR2 FQNEAQ (reference sequence). Trimming at V came to 3 bases and at J to 4 bases, leaving 5 bases not matched to a gene. Using a J-beta primer mix together with a sample-barcoded 5' primer, a second PCR was run for roughly 6 to 12 cycles. TCRdb fed the 5' RACE reads into MiXCR, producing one record per CDR3 protein. The sample yields about 970,000 distinct CDR3 sequences, roughly 51% seen once. This receptor was taken from a woman aged 55-70 years in good health. The sequenced sample was blood. The gene calls are TRBV7-9 and TRBJ2-7; TRBD2 matches at 8 bases. CDR3 protein: CASSFGGGRYEQYF. The CDR3 coding sequence is TGTGCCAGCAGCTTCGGGGGGGGCCGGTACGAGCAGTACTTC.